The clone carrying this T cell receptor (beta chain) was counted at least ten times. TCRdb called the 5' RACE reads again in MiXCR, with one record for every CDR3 protein. This sample has fewer than 75,000 distinct CDR3 sequences, with around 15% found just once. This specimen belongs to a study of T cells of healthy individuals. Trimming cost V 3 bases and J 4 bases, with 12 bases left between them. CDR3 length: 13 amino acids. Germline loops: CDR1 DFQATT, CDR2 SNEGSKA (reference sequence). The origin of this receptor is a human donor in good health. V is TRBV20-1 and J is TRBJ2-5, with D unclear. The CDR3 here is CSASGVSGETQYF. CDR3 nucleotide sequence: TGCAGTGCTAGCGGCGTTTCCGGAGAGACCCAGTACTTC.